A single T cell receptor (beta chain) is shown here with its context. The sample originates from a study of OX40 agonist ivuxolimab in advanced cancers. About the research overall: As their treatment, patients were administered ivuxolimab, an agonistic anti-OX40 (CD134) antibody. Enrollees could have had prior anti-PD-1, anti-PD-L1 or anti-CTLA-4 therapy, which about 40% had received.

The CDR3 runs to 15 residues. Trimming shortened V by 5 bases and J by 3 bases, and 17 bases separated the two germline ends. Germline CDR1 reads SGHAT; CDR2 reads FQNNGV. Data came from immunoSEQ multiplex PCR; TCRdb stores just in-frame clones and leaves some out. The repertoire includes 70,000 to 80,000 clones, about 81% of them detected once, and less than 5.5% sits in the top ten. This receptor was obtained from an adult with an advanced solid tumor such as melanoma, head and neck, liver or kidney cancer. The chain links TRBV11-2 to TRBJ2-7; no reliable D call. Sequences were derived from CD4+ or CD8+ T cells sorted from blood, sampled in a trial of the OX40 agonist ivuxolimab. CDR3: CASSQILTASYEQYF. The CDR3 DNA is TGTGCCAGCAGCCAAATTCTCACAGCTAGCTACGAGCAGTACTTC.